This T cell receptor (beta chain) was found in a study of T cell changes during pregnancy in multiple sclerosis. The ends were cut back, 3 bases at V and 4 bases at J, with 11 bases in the middle. CDR3 length: 14 residues. CDR1 WNHNN and CDR2 SYGVQD come from the germline V gene (reference sequence). Profiled with immunoSEQ multiplex PCR; TCRdb holds only in-frame clones, not every one. The sample includes about 67,000 clones, roughly nine tenths seen only once; the top ten take about 1.6%. This specimen was peripheral blood, taken after pregnancy. This TCR came from a female donor with multiple sclerosis, enrolled in a pregnancy study. The chain carries TRBV10-1 and TRBJ2-3, with TRBD2 as a possible D gene (7 bases). The chain's CDR3 is CASSDSGGADTQYF. The CDR3 bases are TGCGCCAGCAGTGATTCGGGGGGCGCAGATACGCAGTATTTT.